Sequencing of this T cell receptor beta chain was carried out in a study of radiotherapy plus CTLA-4 blockade in lung cancer. Only in-frame clones appear in the TCRdb table, and some are missing; sequencing was by immunoSEQ multiplex PCR. The sample gives around 85,000 clones, 86% of which show up once; about 2% is in the top ten. This material consisted of peripheral blood, taken from a patient treated with radiotherapy plus ipilimumab. This clonotype was obtained from a human donor with non-small cell lung cancer who had a partial response to radiotherapy plus ipilimumab.

The CDR3 DNA is TGTGCCAGCGGTGGGCAGGGGACGCTTCGTTACTATGGCTACACCTTC. Amino acid sequence: CASGGQGTLRYYGYTF. The V gene is TRBV11-2, the J gene TRBJ1-2, with D possibly being TRBD1 (6 bases). The CDR3 is 16 amino acids. Germline V gives CDR1 SGHAT, CDR2 FQNNGV. Trimming shortened V by 8 bases and J by 3 bases, and 22 bases separated the two germline ends.